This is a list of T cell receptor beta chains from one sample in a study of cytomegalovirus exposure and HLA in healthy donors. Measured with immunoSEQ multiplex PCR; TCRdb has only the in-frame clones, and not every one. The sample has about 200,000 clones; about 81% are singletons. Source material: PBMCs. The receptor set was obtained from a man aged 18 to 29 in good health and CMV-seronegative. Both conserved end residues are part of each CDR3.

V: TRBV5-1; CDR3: CASSSRDRGRIGELFF
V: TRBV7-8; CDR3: CASSSRRTSGRTDTQYF
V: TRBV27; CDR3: CASSRAGGRFFYNEQFF
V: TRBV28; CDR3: CASRGLAGGPTLTDTQYF
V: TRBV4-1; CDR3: CASSQETSSGSYNEQFF
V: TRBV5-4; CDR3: CASKDPTGSNTGELFF
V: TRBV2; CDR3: CASRREESYNEQFF
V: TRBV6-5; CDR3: CASSRSGGTDTQYF
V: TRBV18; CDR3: CASSLTGGLAGILAEQYF
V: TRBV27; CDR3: CASSLSAGLPDRGPSSYNEQFF
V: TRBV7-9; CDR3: CASSSDVVATQYF
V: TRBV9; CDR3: CASSKSGTANSPLHF
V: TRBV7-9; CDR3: CASSGAGPRNTGELFF
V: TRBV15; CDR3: CATRHRDRSYEQYF
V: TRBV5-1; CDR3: CASRWTGGEAFF
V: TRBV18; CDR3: CASSPRGGEVSGYTF
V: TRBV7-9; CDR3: CASSTGTGSYEQYF
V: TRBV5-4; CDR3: CASSWDSLTGELFF
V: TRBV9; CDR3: CASSVNNGRGYNEQFF
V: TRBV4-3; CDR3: CASSQEVGANYGYTF
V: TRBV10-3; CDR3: CAIGEVSKRFF
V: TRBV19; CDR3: CASSPGGGRTDTQYF
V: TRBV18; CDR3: CASSPPGNPAGYGYTF
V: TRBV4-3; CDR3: CASTENWLAGGAEQFF
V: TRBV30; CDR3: CAWSTGVSNQPQHF
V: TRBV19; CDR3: CASSIALAGGLSSYEQYF
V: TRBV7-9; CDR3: CSSSHGGIGQETQYF
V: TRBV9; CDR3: CASSVVSGGSGDEQFF
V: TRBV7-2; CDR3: CASSLGPAGGPGETQYF
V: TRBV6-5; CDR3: CASSPDRGNQPQHF
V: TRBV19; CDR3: CASSIETVTNTGELFF
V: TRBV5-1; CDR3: CASSLRGLSGTEAFF
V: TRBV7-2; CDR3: CASSLAGLNNEQFF
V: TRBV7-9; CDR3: CASSLARSGNEQFF
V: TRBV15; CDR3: CATSRGQLNYGYTF
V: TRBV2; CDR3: CASGVRHRDRSPLHF
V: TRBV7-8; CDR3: CASSLGQEATQYF
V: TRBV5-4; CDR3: CASSSGTGSYEQYF
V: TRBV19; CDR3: CASSMGGSTPRFTDTQYF
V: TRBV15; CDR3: CATSRDRGNWYPGELFF
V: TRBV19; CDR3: CASTATGGGETQYF
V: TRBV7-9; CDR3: CSSSLVPGGTGGQETQYF
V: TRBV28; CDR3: CASRPPLGTGAYEQYF
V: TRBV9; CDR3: CASSPRDRGEKSYEQYF
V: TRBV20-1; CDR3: CSASKGDEQYF
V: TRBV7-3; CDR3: CASSGPGGYGYTF